This T cell receptor beta chain was documented in a study of early T cells in non-severe SARS-CoV-2 infection. Study background: Sequencing targeted bulk RNA from unsorted whole blood, leaving chains unpaired.

This clonotype was detected a few times. CDR1 is SQVTM, CDR2 ANQGSEA, per germline. The CDR3 loop spans 11 amino acids. Trimming shortened V by 7 bases and J by 10 bases, and 13 bases separated the two germline ends. The TCR library protocol was used to attach unique molecular identifiers. These identifiers were attached to individual cDNA molecules. TCRdb independently ran MiXCR on the 5' RACE reads; one entry per CDR3 protein. The sample lists approximately 70,000 distinct CDR3 sequences, roughly an eighth occurring once. V and J are TRBV29-1 and TRBJ1-4, with D maybe TRBD1 (5 bases). The TCR originated in an adult who was a healthcare worker with PCR-confirmed SARS-CoV-2 infection or an uninfected control (not recorded which). The sample consisted of whole blood. CDR3 in amino acids: CSAGVGGKLFF. The CDR3 nucleotides read TGCAGCGCTGGGGTCGGGGGAAAACTGTTTTTT. The full variable domain, completed using reference TRBV29-1 and TRBJ1-4, is SAVISQKPSRDICQRGTSLTIQCQVDSQVTMMFWYRQQPGQSLTLIATANQGSEATYESGFVIDKFPISRPNLTFSTLTVSNMSPEDSSIYLCSAGVGGKLFFGSGTQLSVL.